Below, one T cell receptor beta chain is given with its context. Other DNA sequences from this sample encode an identical CDR3 as well. This entry comes from a study of OX40 agonist ivuxolimab in advanced cancers. Study-level background: Patients got intravenous ivuxolimab at 0.01 to 10 mg/kg every 2 weeks. Averaging around 60 years in age, with a range of 23 to 79, the cohort was about 85% male. A diagnosis of hepatocellular carcinoma, melanoma, renal cell or head and neck cancer was present in dose-escalation patients.

Germline V gene data show CDR1 as SGDLS and CDR2 as YYNGEE. Unmatched junction bases numbered 7, after V lost 2 bases and J lost 4 bases. The CDR3 consists of 16 residues. Sequencing used immunoSEQ multiplex PCR; TCRdb keeps in-frame clones, though not all of them. The data hold some 60,000 clones, with about four fifths observed a single time. This TCR derives from an adult with an advanced solid tumor such as melanoma, head and neck, liver or kidney cancer. V usage is TRBV9 and J usage is TRBJ2-2; 8 bases match TRBD2. Sequencing used CD4+ or CD8+ T cells sorted from blood, obtained in a trial of the OX40 agonist ivuxolimab. CDR3 sequence (DNA): TGTGCCAGCAGCGTCGATCTAGCGGGTTCCACCGGGGAGCTGTTTTTT. Translated, it gives CASSVDLAGSTGELFF.